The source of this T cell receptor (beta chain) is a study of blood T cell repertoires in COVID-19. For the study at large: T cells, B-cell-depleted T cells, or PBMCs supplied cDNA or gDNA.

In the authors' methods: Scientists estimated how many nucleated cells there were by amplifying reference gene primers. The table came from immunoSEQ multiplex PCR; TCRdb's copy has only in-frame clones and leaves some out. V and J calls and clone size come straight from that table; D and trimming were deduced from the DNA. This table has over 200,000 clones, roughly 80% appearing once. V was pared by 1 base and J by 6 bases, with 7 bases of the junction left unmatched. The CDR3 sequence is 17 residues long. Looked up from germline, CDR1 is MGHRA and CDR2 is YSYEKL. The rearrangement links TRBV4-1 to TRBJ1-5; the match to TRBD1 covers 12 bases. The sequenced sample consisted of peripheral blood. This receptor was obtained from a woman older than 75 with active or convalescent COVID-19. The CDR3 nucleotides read TGCGCCAGCAGCCAAGTCCCGGGACAGGGGGCTGGTCAGCCCCAGCATTTT. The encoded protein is CASSQVPGQGAGQPQHF.